A single TCR beta chain is shown here with its context. Its matching antigen is unknown. All the donors were Caucasian adults who lived in Nashville, Tennessee. Profiling relied on immunoSEQ multiplex PCR, and the TCRdb table lists in-frame clones only, not all of them. The table lists a few million clones, 85% to 95% of them singletons, with around 0.4% in the top ten. The sample comes from a study of shared clonotypes between healthy human individuals. General study findings and limits: Compared with memory subsets, naive subsets generally had larger estimated richness.

Sequencing was carried out using naive CD4+ T cells from PBMCs. The subset: CD45RA+ positively selected. This sequence originates from a young man in good health. Some clones in this sample may be carry-over from other donors' samples.

The CDR3 region is CASSLLGPNTEAFF. CDR3 nucleotide sequence: TGCGCCAGCAGCTTATTAGGTCCTAACACTGAAGCTTTCTTT. The chain uses TRBV5-1 and TRBJ1-1; D not resolved. Germline CDR1 reads SGHRS; CDR2 reads YFSETQ. The V gene lost 2 bases and the J gene lost 2 bases, with 10 bases spanning the gap. The CDR3 is 14 residues long.